The 12 T cell receptor beta chains listed next were all sequenced from one sample in a study of identical twins (dated by TCRdb to the mid-2010s). Libraries were constructed by 5' RACE. Instrument used: Illumina HiSeq 2000. TCRdb reprocessed the public reads (quality trimming at Q25 with fastp, clone calling with MiXCR) and kept in-frame beta chains. All rows with the same CDR3 protein become a single entry with the most common DNA and genes. In this sample the table shows hundreds of thousands of distinct CDR3 sequences, roughly 6.2% of which occur a single time. Approximately 2% of the sample belongs to the ten largest clones. The sequenced sample was naive T cells sorted from blood. In light of the paper, this sample's cell subset or site label describes: cells isolated with a human naive T-cell isolation kit. These receptors came from a man aged 18 to 35 in good health.

This clonotype was counted many times. The chain couples TRBV20-1 to TRBJ2-1; no reliable D call. The CDR3 covers 15 residues. From germline, CDR1 is DFQATT and CDR2 SNEGSKA (reference sequence). CDR3 DNA sequence: TGCAGCTTCCATTCTGTTGCCTCGTCCTACAATGAGCAGTTCTTC. Translation gives CSFHSVASSYNEQFF.

This clonotype was counted at least ten times. Written as DNA, the CDR3 is TGCGCCAGCAGCCAACTACCGGATCGGAATTCACCCCTCCACTTT. Residues: CASSQLPDRNSPLHF. The chain is built from TRBV4-3 and TRBJ1-6; D remains unclear. The germline V and J ends were trimmed by 2 bases and 7 bases, with 12 bases remaining between them. Looked up from germline, CDR1 is LGHNA and CDR2 is YSLEER. The CDR3 contains 15 residues.

This clonotype has more than one count but fewer than ten. This chain uses TRBV29-1 with TRBJ2-7; 7 bases fit TRBD2. The germline CDR1 and CDR2 sequences are SQVTM and ANQGSEA. The CDR3 is 12 amino acids. The trim removed 4 bases at V and 5 bases at J, leaving 5 bases unmatched. CDR3 DNA: TGCAGCGTTGGGGGGGGAGGGGACGAGCAGTACTTC. It translates to CSVGGGGDEQYF.

This clonotype was counted only a few times. The rearrangement uses TRBV11-2 and TRBJ2-1; TRBD2 matches 8 bases. The CDR3 totals 14 residues. CDR1 is SGHAT, CDR2 FQNNGV, per germline. With V trimmed by 7 bases and J by 5 bases, 7 bases remained unmatched. CDR3 sequence reads: CASNSQLADNEQFF. The CDR3 DNA sequence: TGTGCCAGCAACTCTCAACTAGCGGACAATGAGCAGTTCTTC. Variable domain in full (rest from reference TRBV11-2 and TRBJ2-1): EAGVAQSPRYKIIEKRQSVAFWCNPISGHATLYWYQQILGQGPKLLIQFQNNGVVDDSQLPKDRFSAERLKGVDSTLKIQPAKLEDSAVYLCASNSQLADNEQFFGPGTRLTVL.

J is TRBJ2-1 and V is TRBV19; TRBD2 aligns across 9 bases. CDR3 length equals 15 residues. J gave up 7 bases and V 3 bases, and 7 bases lay outside the gene matches. CDR1 LNHDA and CDR2 SQIVND come from the germline V gene (reference sequence). CDR3 DNA: TGTGCCAGTAGTATCCCGGGACTAGCCCGTAATGAGCAGTTCTTC. Protein sequence: CASSIPGLARNEQFF.

This clonotype was picked up a small number of times. The genes are TRBV20-1 and TRBJ2-7, with 10 bases identical to TRBD1. CDR1 and CDR2 (germline): DFQATT, SNEGSKA (reference sequence). The CDR3 runs to 14 residues. After removal of 0 bases from V and 2 bases from J, the junction contained 1 base not matched to a gene. CDR3 nucleotide sequence: TGCAGTGCTAGAGACGGGACAGGGGCCTACGAGCAGTACTTC. Translated: CSARDGTGAYEQYF.

Turning to this clonotype: This may come from a read error, since a much larger clone is one base off. The rearrangement joins TRBV10-3 to TRBJ2-1, with TRBD2 as a possible D gene (5 bases). The CDR3 is 16 amino acids. CDR1 and CDR2 (germline): ENHRY, SYGVKD. The CDR3, as DNA: TGTGCCATCAGTGACAGCGGCACAAAGATATACAATGAGCAGTGCTTC. Its translation: CAISDSGTKIYNEQCF.

This clonotype has only a few counts. The chain is built from TRBV7-9 and TRBJ2-3; TRBD2 might be the D (6 bases). Per the germline V gene, CDR1 is SEHNR and CDR2 is FQNEAQ (reference sequence). The CDR3 contains 14 residues. V was pared by 3 bases and J by 6 bases, with 13 bases between. The CDR3 reads CASSFTSREDTQYF. The CDR3 DNA reads TGTGCCAGCAGCTTCACTTCCCGGGAGGATACGCAGTATTTT.

At least ten counts were recorded for this clonotype. One end of the junction varies from germline; a read error may be responsible. The CDR3 DNA reads TGTGCCAGCAGCTTAAGGGGGGTTAGCACAGATACGCAGTATTTT. Protein: CASSLRGVSTDTQYF. The genes are TRBV5-1 and TRBJ2-3; either TRBD1 or TRBD2 may fit D (6 bases each). The CDR3 covers 15 residues. The germline CDR1 and CDR2 sequences are SGHRS and YFSETQ.

This clonotype came up many times. The rearrangement uses TRBV20-1 and TRBJ1-5; maybe TRBD1 (6 bases). The CDR3 has 13 residues. Trimming cost V 6 bases and J 4 bases, with 13 bases left between them. Germline lookup yields CDR1 DFQATT and CDR2 SNEGSKA (reference sequence). The CDR3 loop is CSARDTTNQPQHF. DNA for the CDR3: TGCAGTGCCCGGGACACCACGAATCAGCCCCAGCATTTT.

This clonotype was observed a few times. The chain uses TRBV7-8 and TRBJ1-5, with D perhaps matching TRBD1 (6 bases). This CDR3 is built from 13 residues. V was trimmed by 3 bases and J by 7 bases, leaving 10 bases between them. Germline V gives CDR1 SGHVS, CDR2 FQNEAQ. For the CDR3, the DNA is TGTGCCAGCAGCTTGACAGGTTCACAGCCCCAGCATTTT. Protein sequence: CASSLTGSQPQHF.

This clonotype was seen repeatedly, ten times or more. This sequence joins TRBV28 and TRBJ1-3; 9 nucleotides match TRBD1. Germline assignment: CDR1 MDHEN and CDR2 SYDVKM. Trimming at V came to 6 bases and at J to 4 bases, leaving 7 bases not matched to a gene. There are 15 residues in the CDR3. The DNA of the CDR3 is TGTGCCAGCAGCTCCCCCGGACAGGGGGGAAACACCATATATTTT. This encodes CASSSPGQGGNTIYF.